This paragraph reports one TCR beta chain. The antigen is unknown. The entry originates in a study of OX40 agonist ivuxolimab in advanced cancers. Study-wide points: The CD4+ and CD8+ T cells in the blood had expanded clonally by week 6 at 0.1 to 3.0 mg/kg. The investigators did not determine what antigen specificity the expanded peripheral T cells had.

Sequenced by immunoSEQ multiplex PCR; TCRdb stores in-frame clones only, minus some. Of around 38,000 clones listed, 92% were seen once; the top ten hold 8% to 10%. The trim removed 2 bases at V and 7 bases at J, leaving 7 bases unmatched. The CDR3 totals 16 residues. Germline values: CDR1 SEHNR, CDR2 FQNEAQ (reference sequence). This specimen consisted of CD4+ or CD8+ T cells sorted from blood, obtained in a trial of the OX40 agonist ivuxolimab. V and J are TRBV7-9 and TRBJ2-1; the match to TRBD2 covers 11 bases. This TCR derives from an adult with an advanced solid tumor such as melanoma, head and neck, liver or kidney cancer. The CDR3 bases are TGTGCCAGCAGCTTACCAAGGTTAGCGGGAGGGAATGAGCAGTTCTTC. This gives the protein CASSLPRLAGGNEQFF. Full variable domain (rest looked up from reference TRBV7-9 and TRBJ2-1): DTGVSQNPRHKITKRGQNVTFRCDPISEHNRLYWYRQTLGQGPEFLTYFQNEAQLEKSRLLSDRFSAERPKGSFSTLEIQRTEQGDSAMYLCASSLPRLAGGNEQFFGPGTRLTVL.